The source of this TCR beta chain is a study of cytomegalovirus exposure and HLA in healthy donors. Findings and limits, study-wide: HLA alleles were associated with 15,000 to 20,000 TCR beta sequences in a later analysis at 0.05 false discovery rate. Most TCR sequences were uncommon, yet certain public TCRs appeared in many donors. A likely sequencing artifact accounted for one observed cluster of highly shared sequence variants. The study flagged some 180 TCR beta chains as cytomegalovirus-associated.

This clone appeared a few times. No antigen is known for it. Primers: 60 Vbeta forward and 13 Jbeta reverse. The data were produced by immunoSEQ multiplex PCR, yet TCRdb's version contains in-frame clones alone and is incomplete. The data show around 130,000 clones, around 75% seen once. Losses at the gene ends were 2 bases for V and 7 bases for J; bases not matched to a gene: 6. The CDR3 runs to 14 residues. From germline, CDR1 is SGHNT and CDR2 YYREEE (reference sequence). V gene TRBV5-4 combines with J gene TRBJ2-7; 10 bases map to TRBD2. Material for sequencing was PBMCs. The clonotype was recovered from a man aged 25-45 years in good health and CMV-seronegative. CDR3 nucleotide sequence: TGTGCCAGCAGCTTAGCGGGGGGGGCGGGAGAGCAGTACTTC. This gives the protein CASSLAGGAGEQYF.